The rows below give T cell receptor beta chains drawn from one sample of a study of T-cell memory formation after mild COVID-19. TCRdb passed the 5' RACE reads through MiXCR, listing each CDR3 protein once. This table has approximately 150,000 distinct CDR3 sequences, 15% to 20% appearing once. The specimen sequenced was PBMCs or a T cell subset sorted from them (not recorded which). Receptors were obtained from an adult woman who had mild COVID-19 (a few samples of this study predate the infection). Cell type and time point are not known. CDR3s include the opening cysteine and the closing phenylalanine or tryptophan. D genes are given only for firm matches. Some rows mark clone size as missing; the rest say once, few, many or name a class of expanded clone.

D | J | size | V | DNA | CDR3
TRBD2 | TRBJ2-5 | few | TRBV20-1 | TGCAGTGCTAGATCCGTTCTAGCGGGAGGGGGGGAGACCCAGTACTTC | CSARSVLAGGGETQYF
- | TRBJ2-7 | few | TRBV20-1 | TGCAGTGCCACCGGACGGGGCTACGAGCAGTACTTC | CSATGRGYEQYF
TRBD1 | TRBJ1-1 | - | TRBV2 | TGTGCCAGCATTGCGACAGGGATCAACACTGAAGCTTTCTTT | CASIATGINTEAFF
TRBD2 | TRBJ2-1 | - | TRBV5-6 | TGTGCCAGCAGCTCCCCCCTAGCGGGGCGTTCCTACAATGAGCAGTTCTTC | CASSSPLAGRSYNEQFF
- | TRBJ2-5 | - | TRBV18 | TGTGCCAGCTCACCGGGCGTGGGAGAGACCCAGTACTTC | CASSPGVGETQYF
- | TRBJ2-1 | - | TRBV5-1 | TGCGCCAGCAGCTTGGATTGGGGCAAGAATGAGCAGTTCTTC | CASSLDWGKNEQFF
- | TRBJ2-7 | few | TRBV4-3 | TGCGCCAGCAGCCAGGAAGAGGGCCGGAGAGAGCAGTACTTC | CASSQEEGRREQYF
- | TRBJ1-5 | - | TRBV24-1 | TGTGCCACCAGTGATTTTTCGGGGGACCAGCCCCAGCATTTT | CATSDFSGDQPQHF
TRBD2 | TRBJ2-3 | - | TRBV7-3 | TGTGCCAGCAGCCTAGGGGGGACTAGCGGTACAGATACGCAGTATTTT | CASSLGGTSGTDTQYF
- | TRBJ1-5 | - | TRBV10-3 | TGTGCCATCAGCCGGGACGGGGCGCGCCAGCCCCAGCATTTT | CAISRDGARQPQHF
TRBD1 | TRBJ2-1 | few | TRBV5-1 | TGCGCCAGCTCGCGACAGGGCGTCAACAATGAGCAGTTCTTC | CASSRQGVNNEQFF
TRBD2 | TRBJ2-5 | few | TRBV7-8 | TGTGCCAGCAGCGTCAGACTAGCGGGAGGAGGAGAGACCCAGTACTTC | CASSVRLAGGGETQYF
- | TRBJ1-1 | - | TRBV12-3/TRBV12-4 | TGTGCCAGCGGGGTGTCCGGAGGCACTGAAGCTTTCTTT | CASGVSGGTEAFF
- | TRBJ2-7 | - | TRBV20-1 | TGCAGTGCTAGAGAACAGGGACTCGGGCCCTACGAGCAGTACTTC | CSAREQGLGPYEQYF
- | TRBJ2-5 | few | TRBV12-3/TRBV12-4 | TGTGCCAGCAGAACGGGACACCTACAAGAGACCCAGTACTTC | CASRTGHLQETQYF
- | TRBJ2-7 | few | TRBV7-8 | TGTGCCAGCAGCTTGCTGGCGGCGTCCTACGAGCAGTACTTC | CASSLLAASYEQYF
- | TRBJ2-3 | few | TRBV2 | TGTGCCAGCAGTGATATCCCAGATACGCAGTATTTT | CASSDIPDTQYF
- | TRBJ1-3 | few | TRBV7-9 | TGTGCCAGCAGCTTAGCTGCCTGGACAGCTTCTGGAAACACCATATATTTT | CASSLAAWTASGNTIYF
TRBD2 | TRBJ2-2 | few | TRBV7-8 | TGTGCCAGCAGATTAGCGGGCCCGAACACCGGGGAGCTGTTTTTT | CASRLAGPNTGELFF
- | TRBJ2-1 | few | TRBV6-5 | TGTGCCAGCCGGTGGGGGTCCTACAATGAGCAGTTCTTC | CASRWGSYNEQFF
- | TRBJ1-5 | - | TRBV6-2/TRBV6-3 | TGTGCCAGCAGTTACTCCCCCCGGCGAATCAATCAGCCCCAGCATTTT | CASSYSPRRINQPQHF
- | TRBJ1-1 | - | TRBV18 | TGTGCCAGCTCACCACGATCTAGTGCCGGGAAGAACACTGAAGCTTTCTTT | CASSPRSSAGKNTEAFF
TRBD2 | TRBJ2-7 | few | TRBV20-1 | TGCAGTGCTAAAGATAGCGGGGGCCTTCACCGAGGGTACTTC | CSAKDSGGLHRGYF
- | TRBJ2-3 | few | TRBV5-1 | TGCGCCAGCAGCACAGGGAGTAGTACGCAGTATTTT | CASSTGSSTQYF
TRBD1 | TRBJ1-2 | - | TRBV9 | TGTGCCAGCAGCGTAGATACCGGGACAGGGGGTGGCTACACCTTC | CASSVDTGTGGGYTF
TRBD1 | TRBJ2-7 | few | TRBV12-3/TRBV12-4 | TGTGCCAGCAGCCGGGACAGGGGGGCGTACGAGCAGTACTTC | CASSRDRGAYEQYF
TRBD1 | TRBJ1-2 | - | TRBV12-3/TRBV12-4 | TGTGCCAGCAGTCACCCACAGGGGGCCGGGGGTGGCTACACCTTC | CASSHPQGAGGGYTF
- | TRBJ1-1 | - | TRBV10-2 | TGCGCCAGCAGTGACCAGGGAATATCTGGAGCTTTCTTT | CASSDQGISGAFF
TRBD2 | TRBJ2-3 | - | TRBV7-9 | TGTGCCAGCAGCTTAGGACTAGCGGGAGGATCAGATACGCAGTATTTT | CASSLGLAGGSDTQYF
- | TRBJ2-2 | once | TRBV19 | TGTGCCAGTAAGACGGGTCCTTCGAACACCGGGGAGCTGTTTTTT | CASKTGPSNTGELFF
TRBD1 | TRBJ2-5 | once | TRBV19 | TGTGCCAGTAGTCCCGAAAGGACAGGGCAAGAGACCCAGTACTTC | CASSPERTGQETQYF
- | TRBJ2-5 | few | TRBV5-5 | TGTGCCAGCAGCGCAGAGGAAGAGACCCAGTACTTC | CASSAEEETQYF
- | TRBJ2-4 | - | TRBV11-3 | TGTGCCAGCAGCCCTGGGGGCAAAAACATTCAGTACTTC | CASSPGGKNIQYF
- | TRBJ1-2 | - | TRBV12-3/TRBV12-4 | TGTGCCAGCAGCCCCGGGGTGTGGGACTATGGCTACACCTTC | CASSPGVWDYGYTF
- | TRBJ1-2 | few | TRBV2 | TGTGCCAGCAGTGAAGGGAGGGCGAGACTCTATGGCTACACCTTC | CASSEGRARLYGYTF
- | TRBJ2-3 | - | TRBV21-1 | TGTGCCAGCAGCAACCCGGGTTCGATGGATACTAGCACAGATACGCAGTATTTT | CASSNPGSMDTSTDTQYF
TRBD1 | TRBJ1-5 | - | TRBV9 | TGTGCCAGCAGCCCTTCCCTCGGACAGGGTGGTCAGCCCCAGCATTTT | CASSPSLGQGGQPQHF
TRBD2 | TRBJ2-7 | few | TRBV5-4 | TGTGCCAGCGGACTAGCGGGGAGCTCCTACGAGCAGTACTTC | CASGLAGSSYEQYF
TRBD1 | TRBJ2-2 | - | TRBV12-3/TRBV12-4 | TGTGCCAGCAGCCAGACAGGGGGCACCGGGGAGCTGTTTTTT | CASSQTGGTGELFF
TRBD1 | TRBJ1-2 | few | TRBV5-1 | TGCGCCAGCAGCCTTGAGGGGGCAGGTGGCTACACCTTC | CASSLEGAGGYTF
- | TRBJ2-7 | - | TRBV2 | TGTGCCAGCAGTGAAGAGAAATTCTACGAGCAGTACTTC | CASSEEKFYEQYF
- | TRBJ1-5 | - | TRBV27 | TGTGCCAGCAGTTCCCTCTCGGCAGGATCTATGAATCAGCCCCAGCATTTT | CASSSLSAGSMNQPQHF
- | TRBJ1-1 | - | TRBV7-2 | TGTGCCAGCAGCCAAAGCCCCTCAACAGGGAACACTGAAGCTTTCTTT | CASSQSPSTGNTEAFF
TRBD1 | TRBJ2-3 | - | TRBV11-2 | TGTGCCAGCAGCTTAATAGGACAGGCGCTCACAGATACGCAGTATTTT | CASSLIGQALTDTQYF
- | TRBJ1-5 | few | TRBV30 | TGTGCCTGGAGTGGCGGGGTGCGGGCTCAGCCCCAGCATTTT | CAWSGGVRAQPQHF
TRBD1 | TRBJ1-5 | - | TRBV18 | TGTGCCAGCTCACTAGGGACAGGAGGGGTTCAGCCCCAGCATTTT | CASSLGTGGVQPQHF
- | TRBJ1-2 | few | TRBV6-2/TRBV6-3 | TGTGCCAGCAGTTACGACGGGCTCCTTGCCAGCGGCTACACCTTC | CASSYDGLLASGYTF